Below, 14 T cell receptor beta chains from the same sample are listed, as sequenced in a study of identical twins. TCRdb reprocessed the 5' RACE reads with MiXCR, giving one entry per CDR3 protein. The repertoire holds some 730,000 distinct CDR3 sequences, with roughly 18% as singletons. The data also belong to a second study, concerning T cells expressing NK-cell markers.

Specimen: PBMCs. These TCRs come from a woman under 30 in good health.

The V call is TRBV5-1, the J call TRBJ2-1; 9 bases are shared with TRBD2. V was pared by 4 bases and J by 9 bases, with 8 bases of the junction left unmatched. This CDR3 has 14 amino acids. Looked up from germline, CDR1 is SGHRS and CDR2 is YFSETQ. As DNA, the CDR3 is TGCGCCAGCAGCGACGCGGGAGGGCCAGGTGAGCAGTTCTTC. Translation gives CASSDAGGPGEQFF.

This clonotype was seen many times. The chain uses TRBV9 and TRBJ2-6, with D unclear. Per germline, CDR1 SGDLS and CDR2 YYNGEE. Trimming removed 0 bases at V and 0 bases at J, with 10 bases between. The CDR3 runs to 17 residues. The CDR3 DNA is TGTGCCAGCAGCGTAGCACCAAACTTCTCTGGGGCCAACGTCCTGACTTTC. This translates into CASSVAPNFSGANVLTF. The full variable domain, rest sourced from reference TRBV9 and TRBJ2-6, is DSGVTQTPKHLITATGQRVTLRCSPRSGDLSVYWYQQSLDQGLQFLIQYYNGEERAKGNILERFSAQQFPDLHSELNLSSLELGDSALYFCASSVAPNFSGANVLTFGAGSRLTVL.

This clonotype was seen a few times. The V gene is TRBV20-1, the J gene TRBJ2-5; TRBD2 might be the D (6 bases). CDR3 length: 17 amino acids. The germline V gene encodes CDR1 DFQATT and CDR2 SNEGSKA (reference sequence). Deletions cut 5 bases from V and 5 bases from J, with 27 bases between. This CDR3 reads CSARKGLRGSRGETQYF. CDR3 coding DNA: TGCAGTGCTCGAAAAGGACTGCGGGGCAGCCGCGGGGAGACCCAGTACTTC.

This clonotype was observed a few times. The J gene is TRBJ2-1, the V gene TRBV7-2; no reliable D call. Per germline, CDR1 SGHTA and CDR2 FQGNSA. Trimming took off 1 base at V and 5 bases at J, with 3 bases between the two ends. The CDR3 runs 12 residues. CDR3 DNA sequence: TGTGCCAGCAGCTTAGAGCACAATGAGCAGTTCTTC. Translation gives CASSLEHNEQFF.

This clonotype showed up just once. This chain connects TRBV3-1 to TRBJ2-1; D is undetermined. In germline, CDR1 is LGHDT, CDR2 YNNKEL (reference sequence). The CDR3 is 14 amino acids. The germline V and J ends were trimmed by 0 bases and 6 bases, with 9 bases remaining between them. The CDR3 DNA reads as TGTGCCAGCAGCCAAGATTGGTTGAGCAATGAGCAGTTCTTC. This codes for CASSQDWLSNEQFF.

The chain recombines TRBV5-6 with TRBJ1-1; D not resolved. CDR1 is SGHDT and CDR2 is YYEEEE in the germline V gene. The CDR3 has 14 residues. The germline V and J ends were trimmed by 9 bases and 0 bases, with 15 bases remaining between them. The chain's CDR3 is CAMGPGLLNTEAFF. The CDR3 DNA sequence: TGTGCCATGGGCCCCGGGCTCCTGAACACTGAAGCTTTCTTT.

This clonotype was observed a few times. The V call is TRBV9, the J call TRBJ2-4; 10 positions agree with TRBD2. The CDR3 covers 19 residues. Germline-derived CDR1 and CDR2 are SGDLS and YYNGEE. With V trimmed by 0 bases and J by 0 bases, 9 bases remained unmatched. The CDR3 DNA sequence: TGTGCCAGCAGCGTAGAGAGCGGGAGGGCCGAGAAAGCCAAAAACATTCAGTACTTC. This translates into CASSVESGRAEKAKNIQYF.

V gene TRBV5-1 combines with J gene TRBJ2-3; D is tentatively TRBD1 or TRBD2 (5 bases each). V was trimmed by 0 bases and J by 6 bases, leaving 20 bases between them. Germline V gene lookup returns CDR1 SGHRS and CDR2 YFSETQ. The CDR3 length is 17 residues. CDR3: CASSLARGRSGMDTQYF. As DNA, the CDR3 is TGCGCCAGCAGCTTGGCTCGGGGACGGAGTGGTATGGATACGCAGTATTTT.

This clonotype has ten or more counts. The DNA of the CDR3 is TGTGCCAGCAGTTTAGGAACGGTGAGCACTGAAGCTTTCTTT. Its translation: CASSLGTVSTEAFF. The chain employs TRBV12-3 or TRBV12-4 and TRBJ1-1; D gene uncertain. V lost 1 base, J lost 4 bases, and 10 bases lay in between. This CDR3 spans 14 amino acids.

The table lists this clonotype with a few counts. The rearrangement joins TRBV5-1 to TRBJ2-2; D possibly corresponds to TRBD1 (7 bases). Germline V gives CDR1 SGHRS, CDR2 YFSETQ. This CDR3 has 18 residues. Trimming removed 4 bases at V and 0 bases at J, with 19 bases between. As DNA, the CDR3 is TGCGCCAGCAGCCGGCGGGACAGAACTATGACGAACACCGGGGAGCTGTTTTTT. Protein product: CASSRRDRTMTNTGELFF.

This clonotype was counted a few times. The chain couples TRBV20-1 to TRBJ2-1; TRBD2 matches 7 bases. V lost 0 bases, J lost 8 bases, and 10 bases stayed unmatched. From germline, CDR1 is DFQATT and CDR2 SNEGSKA (reference sequence). The CDR3 contains 15 residues. CDR3 residues: CSARDRRGGTYEQFF. CDR3 nucleotide sequence: TGCAGTGCTAGAGATAGGCGCGGGGGTACGTATGAGCAGTTCTTC.

J is TRBJ2-3 and V is TRBV5-1; D is possibly TRBD1 (6 bases). Germline values: CDR1 SGHRS, CDR2 YFSETQ. CDR3 length equals 16 residues. Between the trimmed V and J ends, which lost 0 bases and 3 bases, there was a span of 14 bases. The CDR3: CASSLVPGHLTDTQYF. CDR3 coding DNA: TGCGCCAGCAGCTTGGTCCCGGGACACTTGACAGATACGCAGTATTTT.

The chain couples TRBV20-1 to TRBJ2-1, with 9 bases matching TRBD2. In germline, CDR1 is DFQATT, CDR2 SNEGSKA (reference sequence). This CDR3 is built from 16 residues. The J segment lost 4 bases and the V segment lost 3 bases, leaving 10 bases of the junction unmatched. In DNA, the CDR3 is TGCAGTGCTAGTCGTATTACGACTAGCGGATACAATGAGCAGTTCTTC. Translated, it gives CSASRITTSGYNEQFF.

The chain couples TRBV4-2 to TRBJ2-3, with TRBD2 identical over 13 bases. V dropped 4 bases and J dropped 7; count of bases not matched to a gene: 8. The CDR3 has 16 residues. CDR1 is LGHNA and CDR2 is YNFKEQ in the germline V gene. The CDR3 coding sequence is TGTGCCAGCAGCCGAGAGACTAGCGGGGGGCGGAATACGCAGTATTTT. Protein product: CASSRETSGGRNTQYF.